These 30 T cell receptor beta chains were all obtained from the same sample, sequenced in a study of cytomegalovirus exposure and HLA in healthy donors. 13 Jbeta primers and 60 Vbeta primers were used for the PCR. Produced via immunoSEQ multiplex PCR; TCRdb's table is partial and in-frame only. Here the sample spans approximately 68,000 clones, approximately 81% being singletons. Sequenced material: PBMCs. These receptors were taken from a woman aged 25 to 39 in good health and CMV-seropositive.

V usage is TRBV11-3 and J usage is TRBJ2-1; 11 bases agree with TRBD2. CDR3 length: 16 amino acids. The V gene end was trimmed by 5 bases and the J gene end by 4 bases; junction bases not matched to a gene: 7. Germline V CDR1 and CDR2: SGHNT, YENEEA. CDR3 amino acids: CASSPSSGRVYNEQFF. The CDR3 nucleotides read TGTGCCAGCAGCCCTAGTAGCGGGAGGGTTTACAATGAGCAGTTCTTC. The variable domain in full, completed from reference TRBV11-3 and TRBJ2-1, reads EAGVVQSPRYKIIEKKQPVAFWCNPISGHNTLYWYLQNLGQGPELLIRYENEEAVDDSQLPKDRFSAERLKGVDSTLKIQPAELGDSAVYLCASSPSSGRVYNEQFFGPGTRLTVL.

The rearrangement uses TRBV5-1 and TRBJ2-1, with 14 nucleotides matching TRBD2. The V segment lost 2 bases and the J segment 1 base; nucleotides outside the gene matches: 2. The CDR3 has 17 amino acids. Germline CDR1 reads SGHRS; CDR2 reads YFSETQ. This CDR3 is CASSFGTSGSSYNEQFF. The CDR3 DNA follows: TGCGCCAGCAGCTTCGGGACTAGCGGGAGTTCCTACAATGAGCAGTTCTTC.

CDR3 nucleotide sequence: TGTGCCAGCAGCGTAGCAGGGTATAATTCACCCCTCCACTTT. The encoded protein is CASSVAGYNSPLHF. The chain couples TRBV9 to TRBJ1-6, with D tentatively TRBD1 (5 bases). CDR3 size: 14 residues. Germline V lookup: CDR1 SGDLS, CDR2 YYNGEE. Between the trimmed V and J ends, which lost 0 bases and 4 bases, there was a span of 5 bases.

This chain connects TRBV28 to TRBJ2-3; 10 bases match TRBD1. This CDR3 is built from 18 residues. V trimming: 6 bases; J trimming: 1 base; junction bases outside the gene matches: 13. The V gene's germline CDR1 is MDHEN and CDR2 SYDVKM. For the CDR3, the DNA is TGTGCCAGCAGACCCTTGGCGGGACAGGGGTCGGGCACAGATACGCAGTATTTT. Its translation: CASRPLAGQGSGTDTQYF.

The chain combines TRBV27 with TRBJ2-7; 8 nucleotides align to TRBD1. Per the germline V gene, CDR1 is MNHEY and CDR2 is SMNVEV (reference sequence). The CDR3 loop spans 14 amino acids. V was pared by 5 bases and J by 0 bases, with 3 bases of the junction left unmatched. In nucleotides, the CDR3 is TGTGCCAGCAGTCCAACAGGGGGCTCCTACGAGCAGTACTTC. Encoded protein: CASSPTGGSYEQYF.

This chain connects TRBV6-4 to TRBJ2-3, with 9 bases that match TRBD2. This CDR3 is 15 amino acids long. Germline lookup yields CDR1 MRHNA and CDR2 SNTAGT. The junction had 4 bases not matched to a gene; V was cut back by 3 bases and J by 3 bases. The CDR3 spells CASSEGLAETDTQYF. CDR3 sequence (DNA): TGTGCCAGCAGTGAGGGACTAGCAGAGACAGATACGCAGTATTTT.

This CDR3 reads CSVTYGTSTYEQYF. The CDR3 coding sequence is TGCAGCGTTACCTATGGGACATCCACCTACGAGCAGTACTTC. The J gene is TRBJ2-7, the V gene TRBV29-1; D might be TRBD1 (6 bases). CDR1 is SQVTM and CDR2 is ANQGSEA in the germline V gene. Trimming shortened V by 5 bases and J by 2 bases, and 16 bases separated the two germline ends. The CDR3 is 14 residues long.

This clone was seen repeatedly, ten times or more. The chain combines TRBV6-1 with TRBJ1-5; the D gene is possibly TRBD1 (5 bases). CDR1 and CDR2 (germline): MNHNS, SASEGT. The V gene lost 0 bases and the J gene lost 0 bases, with 6 bases spanning the gap. CDR3 length: 15 residues. The CDR3, as DNA: TGTGCCAGCAGTGAAGCTGGACATAGCAATCAGCCCCAGCATTTT. Protein product: CASSEAGHSNQPQHF.

The J gene is TRBJ2-1, the V gene TRBV5-1, with TRBD1 matching over 9 bases. The CDR3 has 16 residues. With 2 bases clipped from V and 8 bases from J, the junction kept 11 bases outside the gene matches. The V gene's germline CDR1 is SGHRS and CDR2 YFSETQ. CDR3 nucleotide sequence: TGCGCCAGCAGCTTCCCCCCCCGGGACAGGGACTATGAGCAGTTCTTC. Amino acid sequence: CASSFPPRDRDYEQFF.

The chain recombines TRBV27 with TRBJ2-7; a possible D gene is TRBD2 (6 bases). CDR1 is MNHEY and CDR2 is SMNVEV in the germline V gene (reference sequence). The germline V and J ends were trimmed by 0 bases and 3 bases, with 15 bases remaining between them. The CDR3 totals 16 residues. CDR3 nucleotides: TGTGCCAGCAGTTTATCGGCGGGGCCGAGCCTCTACGAGCAGTACTTC. It yields the protein CASSLSAGPSLYEQYF.

The V gene is TRBV6-1, the J gene TRBJ2-3; D unclear. This CDR3 region has 13 residues. V was pared by 11 bases and J by 5 bases, with 17 bases between. Germline V gene data show CDR1 as MNHNS and CDR2 as SASEGT. The CDR3 loop is CAAGSGLGDTQYF. Written as DNA, the CDR3 is TGTGCCGCCGGGTCCGGGTTGGGAGATACGCAGTATTTT.

The rearrangement joins TRBV18 to TRBJ1-2; 7 nucleotides line up with TRBD1. Germline V CDR1 and CDR2: KGHSH, LQKENI. This CDR3 contains 14 residues. The trim removed 4 bases at V and 0 bases at J, leaving 2 bases unmatched. The CDR3 sequence: CASSQGQPNYGYTF. The CDR3 region has the DNA TGTGCCAGCTCACAGGGACAGCCTAACTATGGCTACACCTTC.

This chain links TRBV18 with TRBJ2-2; D unclear. V lost 1 base to trimming and J lost 7 bases, with 10 bases between them. The CDR3 length is 14 residues. CDR1 and CDR2 (germline): KGHSH, LQKENI. CDR3 loop: CASSPLAGHGELFF. DNA of the CDR3: TGTGCCAGCTCACCACTGGCAGGTCACGGGGAGCTGTTTTTT. Complete variable domain (other parts from reference TRBV18 and TRBJ2-2): NAGVMQNPRHLVRRRGQEARLRCSPMKGHSHVYWYRQLPEEGLKFMVYLQKENIIDESGMPKERFSAEFPKEGPSILRIQQVVRGDSAAYFCASSPLAGHGELFFGEGSRLTVL.

The chain couples TRBV29-1 to TRBJ2-3, with TRBD1 matching 9 bases. Germline-derived CDR1 and CDR2 are SQVTM and ANQGSEA. CDR3 length equals 18 residues. Trimming took 5 bases from V and 1 from J; bases not matched to a gene: 16. The CDR3 sequence is CSVSGGDRGSRRTDTQYF. The CDR3 nucleotides are TGCAGCGTTTCCGGGGGTGACAGGGGGAGCCGACGCACAGATACGCAGTATTTT.

The chain uses TRBV7-9 and TRBJ2-3; D remains ambiguous. The CDR3 runs 14 residues. The germline V gene encodes CDR1 SEHNR and CDR2 FQNEAQ (reference sequence). V was clipped by 1 base and J by 7 bases, with 12 bases between them. The chain's CDR3 is CASSLVQKPYTQYF. CDR3 nucleotides: TGTGCCAGCAGCTTAGTTCAGAAACCGTATACGCAGTATTTT.

This clone appeared a few times. The chain has TRBV29-1 and TRBJ2-7; 12 bases are shared with TRBD2. Germline trimming cut 6 bases from V and 3 bases from J; bases unmatched to any gene: 0. CDR3 length: 12 residues. Germline CDR1 reads SQVTM; CDR2 reads ANQGSEA. The CDR3 spells CSVTSGSYEQYF. The CDR3 region has the DNA TGCAGCGTGACTAGCGGGAGCTACGAGCAGTACTTC.

This chain joins TRBV7-9 and TRBJ2-1; D gene unclear. Trimming left V 4 bases short and J 5 bases short, with 18 bases between. Per the germline V gene, CDR1 is SEHNR and CDR2 is FQNEAQ (reference sequence). This CDR3 is built from 16 residues. As DNA, the CDR3 is TGTGCCAGCAGCTCCGAACTAACTACCTTAGACAATGAGCAGTTCTTC. Translation gives CASSSELTTLDNEQFF.

The genes are TRBV7-9 and TRBJ2-3; no clear D gene. The CDR3 loop spans 13 amino acids. Trimming took off 2 bases at V and 1 base at J, with 4 bases between the two ends. Germline loops: CDR1 SEHNR, CDR2 FQNEAQ (reference sequence). The CDR3 sequence is CASSLPGTDTQYF. The CDR3 nucleotides are TGTGCCAGCAGCTTACCCGGCACAGATACGCAGTATTTT.

The chain is built from TRBV27 and TRBJ1-2, with D perhaps TRBD1 (5 bases). Per germline, CDR1 MNHEY and CDR2 SMNVEV (reference sequence). The CDR3 is 17 amino acids. Trimming removed 6 bases at V and 4 bases at J, with 24 bases between. CDR3 amino acids: CASSSDSGTAQVYGYTF. CDR3 nucleotides: TGTGCCAGCAGCTCCGACTCCGGGACTGCCCAAGTCTATGGCTACACCTTC.

This chain joins TRBV9 and TRBJ1-1; tentatively, D is TRBD1 (5 bases). Trimming took off 0 bases at V and 1 base at J, with 7 bases between the two ends. Germline CDR1 SGDLS, CDR2 YYNGEE. The CDR3 has 14 residues. CDR3 sequence: CASSVGGRNTEAFF. The CDR3 bases are TGTGCCAGCAGCGTAGGGGGCAGGAACACTGAAGCTTTCTTT. Drawing the rest from reference TRBV9 and TRBJ1-1, the complete variable domain is DSGVTQTPKHLITATGQRVTLRCSPRSGDLSVYWYQQSLDQGLQFLIQYYNGEERAKGNILERFSAQQFPDLHSELNLSSLELGDSALYFCASSVGGRNTEAFFGQGTRLTVV.

V usage is TRBV28 and J usage is TRBJ2-2, with 10 bases lining up with TRBD1. The germline V gene has CDR1 MDHEN and CDR2 SYDVKM. The CDR3 is 15 amino acids. Germline trimming cut 3 bases from V and 5 bases from J; bases unmatched to any gene: 3. This chain's CDR3 is CASSFRDRGTGELFF. The DNA of the CDR3 is TGTGCCAGCAGTTTTAGGGACAGGGGTACCGGGGAGCTGTTTTTT.

The chain employs TRBV6-5 and TRBJ2-7, with TRBD1 as a possible D gene (6 bases). Trimming shortened V by 6 bases and J by 4 bases, and 16 bases separated the two germline ends. The germline V gene encodes CDR1 MNHEY and CDR2 SVGAGI. CDR3 size: 14 residues. The CDR3 here is CASRTTYTGYEQYF. The CDR3, as DNA: TGTGCCAGCAGAACTACGTATACAGGGTACGAGCAGTACTTC.

This sequence joins TRBV9 and TRBJ2-3; D gene uncertain. The CDR3 loop spans 15 amino acids. From germline, CDR1 is SGDLS and CDR2 YYNGEE. Trimming removed 0 bases at V and 1 base at J, with 9 bases between. This CDR3 reads CASSVGARGTDTQYF. The CDR3, as DNA: TGTGCCAGCAGCGTAGGGGCGAGAGGCACAGATACGCAGTATTTT.

This rearrangement joins TRBV5-5 to TRBJ2-7; TRBD2 might be the D (5 bases). The germline CDR1 and CDR2 sequences are SGHKS and YYEKEE (reference sequence). The CDR3 is 16 residues long. V dropped 4 bases and J dropped 0 bases, with 17 bases sitting between them. Here the CDR3 DNA reads TGTGCCAGCAGCCCCAGGTCGGGGATGTCCTCCTACGAGCAGTACTTC. Amino acid sequence: CASSPRSGMSSYEQYF.

The chain combines TRBV4-1 with TRBJ2-2, with 7 bases lining up with TRBD2. Germline assignment: CDR1 MGHRA and CDR2 YSYEKL. The CDR3 sequence is 14 residues long. Losses at the gene ends were 1 base for V and 11 bases for J; bases not matched to a gene: 7. Written as DNA, the CDR3 is TGCGCCAGCAGCCAAGGGGGCGGGAGAAACGAGCTGTTTTTT. As protein: CASSQGGGRNELFF.

The chain couples TRBV13 to TRBJ2-7, with 8 bases matching TRBD2. Per germline, CDR1 PRHDT and CDR2 FYEKMQ (reference sequence). The CDR3 contains 15 residues. The ends lost 5 bases at V and 2 bases at J; junction bases unmatched: 8. The CDR3 loop is CASSPGTGGTYEQYF. CDR3 in DNA: TGTGCCAGCAGCCCAGGAACGGGGGGGACCTACGAGCAGTACTTC.

This clone has only one observation. V usage is TRBV4-3 and J usage is TRBJ2-1, with TRBD2 matching 12 bases. Germline CDR1 and CDR2: LGHNA and YSLEER. There are 16 residues in the CDR3. The V and J ends lost 1 base and 8 bases, in that order; junction bases with no gene match: 6. The CDR3 loop reads CASSQALAGGSDEQFF. As DNA, the CDR3 is TGCGCCAGCAGCCAAGCACTAGCGGGAGGCTCTGATGAGCAGTTCTTC.

The CDR3 is CASSTTENTEAFF. CDR3 DNA: TGTGCCAGCAGCACGACAGAGAACACTGAAGCTTTCTTT. The chain couples TRBV7-8 to TRBJ1-1, with TRBD1 as a possible D gene (5 bases). This CDR3 has 13 amino acids. CDR1 SGHVS and CDR2 FQNEAQ come from the germline V gene. The V end was cut by 5 bases, the J end by 1 base, with 8 bases between.

The chain recombines TRBV2 with TRBJ1-5, with a weak D call TRBD1 (5 bases). Germline values: CDR1 SNHLY, CDR2 FYNNEI. The CDR3 loop spans 14 amino acids. V was cut by 3 bases and J by 8 bases, with 14 bases left in between. This chain's CDR3 is CASSDGQTVEPQHF. CDR3 DNA: TGTGCCAGCAGTGATGGTCAGACAGTAGAGCCCCAGCATTTT.

The chain couples TRBV28 to TRBJ1-2, with D possibly being TRBD1 (5 bases). Germline CDR1 is MDHEN and CDR2 is SYDVKM. This CDR3 region has 14 residues. V lost 3 bases, J lost 8 bases, and 16 bases lay in between. CDR3 sequence reads: CASSFVGGKAGYTF. The CDR3 region has the DNA TGTGCCAGCAGTTTCGTTGGGGGGAAGGCGGGCTACACCTTC.